Listed here are 14 T cell receptor beta chains from one sample, sequenced in a study of vaccination and CD4 T cells after COVID-19. With the Oncomine TCR Beta short-read assay, DNA from cultured CD4+ T cells was sequenced. One entry per CDR3 protein, called by TCRdb with MiXCR from the PCR reads. Among roughly 2,700 distinct CDR3 sequences, 30% to 35% were seen once, and the ten largest hold around 64%. Their recognized antigens are unknown. The treatment here: approximately nine-day PBMC culture with coronavirus spike peptide pools or control peptides (ViraFEST assay). This specimen was CD4+ T cells from blood, cultured in vitro, taken after SARS-CoV-2 vaccination. The receptors shown here come from a human donor who had recovered from COVID-19.

This clonotype ranks as medium-sized. The CDR3 protein is CASSLHSGNYEQYF. DNA for the CDR3: TGTGCCAGCAGCCTACATAGCGGGAACTACGAGCAGTACTTC. The rearrangement uses TRBV4-2 and TRBJ2-7; 8 bases agree with TRBD2. Germline CDR1 and CDR2: LGHNA and YNFKEQ. The CDR3 has 14 residues. Trimming at V came to 4 bases and at J to 3 bases, leaving 5 bases not matched to a gene.

This chain joins TRBV6-5 and TRBJ2-1; TRBD1 agrees at 8 bases. This CDR3 spans 17 amino acids. V shed 0 bases and J 4 bases; nucleotides not matched to a gene: 8. CDR1 and CDR2 (germline): MNHEY, SVGAGI. The CDR3 DNA follows: TGTGCCAGCAGTTACTCGTACGGGACAGGAATTTACAATGAGCAGTTCTTC. Its translation is CASSYSYGTGIYNEQFF.

The chain carries TRBV4-2 and TRBJ2-1, with D tentatively TRBD2 (5 bases). The CDR3 is made up of 12 amino acids. Trimming removed 3 bases at V and 12 bases at J, with 12 bases between. CDR1 is LGHNA, CDR2 YNFKEQ, per germline. CDR3 coding DNA: TGTGCCAGCAGCCAGGTGGGAGACGGGCAGTTCTTC. Protein: CASSQVGDGQFF.

The count of this clonotype is one. This rearrangement joins TRBV5-5 to TRBJ1-5, with D uncertain. Germline CDR1 SGHKS, CDR2 YYEKEE (reference sequence). The V end was cut by 4 bases, the J end by 3 bases, with 8 bases between. The CDR3 covers 13 residues. Here the CDR3 reads CASSTGNNQPQHF. CDR3 nucleotide sequence: TGTGCCAGCAGCACCGGGAACAATCAGCCCCAGCATTTT.

The chain is built from TRBV7-9 and TRBJ1-1; TRBD1 might be the D (6 bases). V shed 1 base and J shed 4 bases, with 13 bases lying between them. Germline loops: CDR1 SEHNR, CDR2 FQNEAQ (reference sequence). The CDR3 has 15 amino acids. CDR3 loop: CASSLGGAGGTEAFF. The CDR3 DNA reads as TGTGCCAGCAGCTTAGGGGGGGCTGGGGGCACTGAAGCTTTCTTT.

Concerning this clonotype itself: With a much larger clone just one base away, this may be a read error. J is TRBJ2-5 and V is TRBV24-1; D is possibly TRBD2 (5 bases). The CDR3 extends over 15 amino acids. Germline V gene data show CDR1 as KGHDR and CDR2 as SFDVKD. This chain's CDR3 is CATSDPSSNGETRYF. The CDR3 DNA is TGTGCCACCAGTGATCCCAGTAGCAATGGGGAGACCCGGTACTTC.

This chain links TRBV4-2 with TRBJ2-7; D unresolved. The ends were cut back, 0 bases at V and 2 bases at J, with 17 bases in the middle. Per the germline V gene, CDR1 is LGHNA and CDR2 is YNFKEQ. The CDR3 is made up of 17 amino acids. CDR3 bases: TGTGCCAGCAGCCAAGATCCCGCCGGGTACGTTGCCTACGAGCAGTACTTC. Its protein is CASSQDPAGYVAYEQYF.

By share, this clonotype ranks as medium-sized. This chain links TRBV28 with TRBJ2-7; 10 positions match TRBD1. Germline V gene data show CDR1 as MDHEN and CDR2 as SYDVKM. This CDR3 contains 15 residues. The V segment lost 5 bases and the J segment 3 bases; nucleotides outside the gene matches: 7. The DNA for the CDR3 is TGTGCCAGCAGTACCCCGGGACAGGGGAACTACGAGCAGTACTTC. Protein sequence: CASSTPGQGNYEQYF.

This chain uses TRBV19 with TRBJ1-2, with D possibly matching TRBD1 (6 bases). Deletions cut 6 bases from V and 8 bases from J, with 16 bases between. This CDR3 has 13 residues. Germline assignment: CDR1 LNHDA and CDR2 SQIVND (reference sequence). The CDR3 loop is CASSDRQAYGYTF. For the CDR3, the DNA is TGTGCCAGTAGCGATAGACAGGCTTACGGCTACACCTTC. Full variable domain (remainder filled in from reference TRBV19 and TRBJ1-2): DGGITQSPKYLFRKEGQNVTLSCEQNLNHDAMYWYRQDPGQGLRLIYYSQIVNDFQKGDIAEGYSVSREKKESFPLTVTSAQKNPTAFYLCASSDRQAYGYTFGSGTRLTVV.

V is TRBV20-1 and J is TRBJ1-1; D call uncertain. V was trimmed by 3 bases and J by 3 bases, leaving 11 bases between them. The CDR3 consists of 13 residues. CDR1 is DFQATT and CDR2 is SNEGSKA in the germline V gene (reference sequence). In nucleotides, the CDR3 is TGCAGTGCTAGCCAAGGTTGGGACACTGAAGCTTTCTTT. This gives the protein CSASQGWDTEAFF.

The gene calls are TRBV6-5 and TRBJ1-2; no clear D gene. This CDR3 is built from 16 residues. CDR1 MNHEY and CDR2 SVGAGI come from the germline V gene. V was cut by 0 bases and J by 8 bases, with 19 bases left in between. DNA for the CDR3: TGTGCCAGCAGTTACTCCGACACTATCGAGTTAGCGGGCTACACCTTC. Its protein is CASSYSDTIELAGYTF.

This clonotype was detected only a few times. The V call is TRBV20-1, the J call TRBJ2-7; 8 nucleotides line up with TRBD1. V lost 4 bases and J lost 5; bases outside the gene matches: 13. Germline V gene data show CDR1 as DFQATT and CDR2 as SNEGSKA (reference sequence). CDR3 length equals 15 residues. For the CDR3, the DNA is TGCAGTGCTACCATGACGGACAGGGATCTCCACGAGCAGTACTTC. It specifies CSATMTDRDLHEQYF.

By share, this clonotype ranks as medium-sized (0.01 to 0.1%). This chain connects TRBV7-9 to TRBJ2-6; TRBD1 might be the D (5 bases). This CDR3 has 16 amino acids. In germline, CDR1 is SEHNR, CDR2 FQNEAQ (reference sequence). The V gene lost 5 bases and the J gene lost 0 bases, with 11 bases spanning the gap. As DNA, the CDR3 is TGTGCCAGCAGCATCCGACAGACCTCTGGGGCCAACGTCCTGACTTTC. This translates into CASSIRQTSGANVLTF.

Turning to this clonotype: The missing conserved phenylalanine or tryptophan at the end of this CDR3 makes a read error likely. The chain uses TRBV19 and TRBJ1-2; D unclear. The CDR3 totals 13 residues. The germline V and J ends were trimmed by 6 bases and 3 bases, with 11 bases remaining between them. Germline V lookup: CDR1 LNHDA, CDR2 SQIVND (reference sequence). CDR3 sequence reads: CASSSPSDYGYTI. DNA of the CDR3: TGTGCCAGTAGCTCTCCTTCGGACTATGGCTACACCATC.